The 21 T cell receptor beta chains below come from one sample, sequenced in a study of blood T cell repertoires in COVID-19. TCRdb's table, derived via immunoSEQ multiplex PCR, lists solely in-frame clones and lacks some. The data show 95,000 to 150,000 clones, around four fifths seen once. The material sequenced was peripheral blood. Receptors were obtained from a man at least 80 years old with active or convalescent COVID-19.

The V and J genes are TRBV28 and TRBJ1-2; a weak D match, TRBD1 (6 bases). Germline assignment: CDR1 MDHEN and CDR2 SYDVKM. The CDR3 runs 13 residues. V lost 6 bases and J lost 5, with 13 bases in between. CDR3 bases: TGTGCCAGCAGAATCGGGACACCATATGGCTACACCTTC. It encodes CASRIGTPYGYTF.

This chain uses TRBV7-9 with TRBJ2-2; D is uncertain. CDR3 size: 15 residues. CDR1 SEHNR and CDR2 FQNEAQ come from the germline V gene (reference sequence). The V end was cut by 7 bases, the J end by 2 bases, with 14 bases between. This CDR3 is CASNHPTTNTGELFF. For the CDR3, the DNA is TGTGCCAGCAACCATCCTACTACTAACACCGGGGAGCTGTTTTTT.

The chain carries TRBV2 and TRBJ1-3; 8 nucleotides match TRBD1. The J segment lost 4 bases and the V segment lost 7 bases, leaving 3 bases of the junction unmatched. Looked up from germline, CDR1 is SNHLY and CDR2 is FYNNEI. The CDR3 spans 13 residues. CDR3 coding DNA: TGTGCCAGCACAGGGGGCGAGGGAAACACCATATATTTT. It yields the protein CASTGGEGNTIYF.

This chain joins TRBV19 and TRBJ2-7; tentative D call: TRBD2 (6 bases). Germline lookup yields CDR1 LNHDA and CDR2 SQIVND (reference sequence). Trimming removed 4 bases at V and 0 bases at J, with 13 bases between. The CDR3 sequence is 15 residues long. CDR3: CASSNAGFFSYEQYF. DNA of the CDR3: TGTGCCAGTAGTAACGCGGGATTCTTCTCCTACGAGCAGTACTTC.

V is TRBV2 and J is TRBJ1-1; D is ambiguous. Germline loops: CDR1 SNHLY, CDR2 FYNNEI. Trimming cost V 9 bases and J 1 base, with 9 bases left between them. The CDR3 contains 12 residues. In DNA, the CDR3 is TGTGCCAGTCAACGGGAGAACACTGAAGCTTTCTTT. Translating it yields CASQRENTEAFF.

The gene calls are TRBV11-3 and TRBJ1-1, with D uncertain. Germline CDR1 SGHNT, CDR2 YENEEA. The CDR3 is made up of 16 amino acids. V lost 5 bases and J 4 bases, leaving 20 bases between the germline ends. The CDR3 is CASSQSAAGIGTEAFF. Written as DNA, the CDR3 is TGTGCCAGCAGCCAATCCGCCGCGGGTATAGGCACTGAAGCTTTCTTT.

This chain uses TRBV7-9 with TRBJ2-5; no clear D. Trimming removed 5 bases at V and 5 bases at J, with 15 bases between. The CDR3 is 14 residues long. Germline V gives CDR1 SEHNR, CDR2 FQNEAQ (reference sequence). Here the CDR3 reads CASSTKSLGETQYF. The CDR3 DNA reads as TGTGCCAGCAGCACTAAATCGCTAGGCGAGACCCAGTACTTC.

The J gene is TRBJ1-2, the V gene TRBV5-5; D not resolved. This CDR3 is 17 amino acids long. CDR1 SGHKS and CDR2 YYEKEE come from the germline V gene (reference sequence). V lost 3 bases and J 5 bases, leaving 23 bases between the germline ends. The DNA of the CDR3 is TGTGCCAGCAGCTCGCTAGTGGCCCAAACATCGCCTTATGGCTACACCTTC. It translates to CASSSLVAQTSPYGYTF.

About this clone: Germline and junction disagree at one end, which may indicate a read error. The chain uses TRBV7-2 and TRBJ2-3; no reliable D call. CDR3 length: 14 residues. The germline V gene has CDR1 SGHTA and CDR2 FQGNSA. In DNA, the CDR3 is TGTGCCAGCAGCTTAGCCTTAGGCACAGATATGCAGTATTTT. It translates to CASSLALGTDMQYF.

The chain couples TRBV5-1 to TRBJ2-3; 7 nucleotides align to TRBD1. The V segment lost 7 bases and the J segment 0 bases; nucleotides outside the gene matches: 8. Germline V CDR1 and CDR2: SGHRS, YFSETQ. The CDR3 is 15 residues long. CDR3 residues: CASGRQGTSTDTQYF. The CDR3 DNA reads TGCGCCAGCGGTCGACAGGGAACTAGCACAGATACGCAGTATTTT.

This clone was found once. The chain carries TRBV27 and TRBJ1-2; 10 nucleotides agree with TRBD1. Germline CDR1 MNHEY, CDR2 SMNVEV (reference sequence). This CDR3 is built from 15 residues. V was pared by 3 bases and J by 2 bases, with 3 bases of the junction left unmatched. The CDR3 loop is CASSLGGQGNYGYTF. CDR3 coding DNA: TGTGCCAGCAGTTTGGGGGGACAGGGGAACTATGGCTACACCTTC.

The J gene is TRBJ2-6, the V gene TRBV7-2; D perhaps matches TRBD1 (5 bases). The CDR3 has 18 amino acids. From germline, CDR1 is SGHTA and CDR2 FQGNSA. V lost 3 bases, J lost 0 bases, and 15 bases lay in between. This chain's CDR3 is CASSLKTGSLSGANVLTF. The CDR3 DNA is TGTGCCAGCAGCTTGAAAACAGGATCTCTCTCTGGGGCCAACGTCCTGACTTTC. Full variable domain (outside the CDR3, taken from reference TRBV7-2 and TRBJ2-6): GAGVSQSPSNKVTEKGKDVELRCDPISGHTALYWYRQSLGQGLEFLIYFQGNSAPDKSGLPSDRFSAERTGGSVSTLTIQRTQQEDSAVYLCASSLKTGSLSGANVLTFGAGSRLTVL.

V is TRBV11-1 and J is TRBJ2-2, with a tentative D call TRBD1 (5 bases). CDR1 is SGHAT, CDR2 FQDESV, per germline (reference sequence). Between the trimmed V and J ends, which lost 5 bases and 1 base, there was a span of 8 bases. There are 14 residues in the CDR3. CDR3 in amino acids: CASSRTLNTGELFF. The CDR3 region has the DNA TGTGCCAGCAGCCGGACACTGAACACCGGGGAGCTGTTTTTT.

This clone is a singleton in its sample. The V call is TRBV29-1, the J call TRBJ1-4; no definite D call. Trimming took 4 bases from V and 4 from J, leaving 4 bases between them. CDR1 SQVTM and CDR2 ANQGSEA come from the germline V gene. The CDR3 covers 11 residues. The CDR3 is CSVVLNEKLFF. In nucleotides, the CDR3 is TGCAGCGTTGTACTTAATGAAAAACTGTTTTTT. The entire variable domain, with the rest obtained from reference TRBV29-1 and TRBJ1-4, is as follows: SAVISQKPSRDICQRGTSLTIQCQVDSQVTMMFWYRQQPGQSLTLIATANQGSEATYESGFVIDKFPISRPNLTFSTLTVSNMSPEDSSIYLCSVVLNEKLFFGSGTQLSVL.

This chain connects TRBV19 to TRBJ1-6; 8 nucleotides align to TRBD1. The CDR3 is made up of 17 amino acids. V shed 3 bases and J 6 bases; nucleotides not matched to a gene: 10. Germline CDR1 and CDR2: LNHDA and SQIVND (reference sequence). CDR3 sequence: CASSISRTTGVNSPLHF. The CDR3 DNA sequence: TGTGCCAGTAGTATTTCCCGGACGACAGGGGTTAATTCACCCCTCCACTTT.

This chain connects TRBV28 to TRBJ1-5; weak D call: TRBD1 (6 bases). Trimming left V 6 bases short and J 5 bases short, with 11 bases between. This CDR3 has 13 amino acids. Looked up from germline, CDR1 is MDHEN and CDR2 is SYDVKM. The CDR3: CASRGQSYQPQHF. The DNA for the CDR3 is TGTGCCAGCAGAGGACAGTCCTATCAGCCCCAGCATTTT.

This chain links TRBV3-1 (or the pseudogene TRBV3-2) with TRBJ2-1, with D possibly TRBD1 on 6 matching bases. This CDR3 region has 13 residues. The germline V gene has CDR1 LGHDT and CDR2 YNNKEL (reference sequence). V was clipped by 2 bases and J by 8 bases, with 10 bases between them. The CDR3 DNA reads as TGTGCCAGCAGCCAACCAGGGGTCGATGAGCAGTTCTTC. Its protein product is CASSQPGVDEQFF.

CDR3 nucleotide sequence: TGTGCCAGCAGCGAACAGGGGGACTCCTACAATGAGCAGTTCTTC. It is translated as CASSEQGDSYNEQFF. The chain links TRBV9 to TRBJ2-1; 8 bases line up with TRBD1. V gave up 3 bases and J gave up 0 bases; unmatched junction bases: 2. There are 15 residues in the CDR3. Germline V gene data show CDR1 as SGDLS and CDR2 as YYNGEE.

V and J are TRBV7-3 and TRBJ2-1; 8 positions match TRBD1. The J segment lost 1 base and the V segment lost 1 base, leaving 6 bases of the junction unmatched. The CDR3 runs to 17 residues. CDR1 and CDR2 from the germline V gene are SGHTA and FQGTGA. The CDR3 spells CASSLNPRTGSYNEQFF. The CDR3 DNA sequence: TGTGCCAGCAGCTTAAATCCTAGGACAGGGTCCTACAATGAGCAGTTCTTC.

The rearrangement uses TRBV4-3 and TRBJ2-3, with 10 bases fitting TRBD2. The CDR3 consists of 17 residues. The germline CDR1 and CDR2 sequences are LGHNA and YSLEER. V was pared by 1 base and J by 4 bases, with 8 bases of the junction left unmatched. In DNA, the CDR3 is TGCGCCAGCAGCCAAGGTTTCGGCCTAGCGGGGGCAGATACGCAGTATTTT. It specifies CASSQGFGLAGADTQYF.

CDR3 protein: CASSVQGTSEQYF. In nucleotides, the CDR3 is TGTGCCAGCAGTGTACAGGGAACTTCCGAGCAGTACTTC. The chain couples TRBV2 to TRBJ2-7; perhaps TRBD1 as D (6 bases). With 4 bases removed from V and 6 bases from J, the gap between germline ends came to 13 bases. Germline V gene sequence: CDR1 SNHLY, CDR2 FYNNEI. CDR3 length: 13 residues.